This T cell receptor beta chain derives from a study of TIL therapy for anti-PD-1-resistant metastatic lung cancer. Across the study: Most patients had lung adenocarcinoma.

This CDR3 contains 19 residues. Trimming at V came to 4 bases and at J to 0 bases, leaving 12 bases not matched to a gene. CDR1 LNHDA and CDR2 SQIVND come from the germline V gene (reference sequence). Sequencing used immunoSEQ v3. Assay used: immunoSEQ multiplex PCR; TCRdb lists only in-frame clones, some missing. Of about 26,000 clones in the sample, about 60% were seen once. Time point: pre-treatment sample, taken before nivolumab and TIL therapy. The tumor samples were excised metastases, mostly pleural nodules or supraclavicular lymph nodes. Progressing patients received lymphodepletion, expanded TIL infusion and IL-2.

The TCR was taken from a woman aged 25-80 years with non-small cell lung cancer. The chain links TRBV19 to TRBJ1-5; 10 bases match TRBD1. The sequencing here drew on tumor tissue, taken at baseline. The CDR3 loop reads CASSNPRDRGTDSNQPQHF. The CDR3 DNA sequence: TGTGCCAGTAGTAATCCCCGGGACAGGGGAACCGATAGCAATCAGCCCCAGCATTTT.